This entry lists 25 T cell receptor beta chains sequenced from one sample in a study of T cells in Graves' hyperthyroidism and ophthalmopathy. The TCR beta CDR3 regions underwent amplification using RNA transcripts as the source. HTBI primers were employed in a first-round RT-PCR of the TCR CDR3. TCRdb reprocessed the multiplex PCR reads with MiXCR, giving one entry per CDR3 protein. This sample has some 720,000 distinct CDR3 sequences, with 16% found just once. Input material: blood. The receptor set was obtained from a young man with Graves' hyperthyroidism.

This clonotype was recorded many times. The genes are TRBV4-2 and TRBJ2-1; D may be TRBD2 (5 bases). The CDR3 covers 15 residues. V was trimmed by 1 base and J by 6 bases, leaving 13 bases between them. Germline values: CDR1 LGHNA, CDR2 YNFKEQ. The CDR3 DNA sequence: TGTGCCAGCAGCCAAGCAACCGCTAGCAGCAATGAGCAGTTCTTC. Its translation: CASSQATASSNEQFF.

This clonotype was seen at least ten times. Here the CDR3 reads CSAPAAGGLKGSEQYF. CDR3 bases: TGCAGTGCACCGGCGGCGGGAGGGCTAAAAGGATCCGAGCAGTACTTC. The gene calls are TRBV20-1 and TRBJ2-7, with 9 bases lining up with TRBD2. The trim removed 6 bases at V and 6 bases at J, leaving 18 bases unmatched. The CDR3 is 16 amino acids. The germline gives CDR1 DFQATT, CDR2 SNEGSKA (reference sequence).

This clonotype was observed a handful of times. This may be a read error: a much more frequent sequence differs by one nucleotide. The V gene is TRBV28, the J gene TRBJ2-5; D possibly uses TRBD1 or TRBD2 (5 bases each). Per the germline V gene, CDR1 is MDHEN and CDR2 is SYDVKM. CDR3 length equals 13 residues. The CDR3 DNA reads TGTGCCAGCAGACAAACTATGGGGGAGACCCAGTGCTTC. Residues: CASRQTMGETQCF.

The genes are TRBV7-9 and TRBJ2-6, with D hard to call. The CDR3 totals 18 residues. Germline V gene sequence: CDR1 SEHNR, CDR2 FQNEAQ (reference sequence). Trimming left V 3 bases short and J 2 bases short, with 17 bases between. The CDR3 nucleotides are TGTGCCAGCAGCTTGTTACCCCCGGGCGGTCCTGGGGCCAACGTCCTGACTTTC. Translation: CASSLLPPGGPGANVLTF.

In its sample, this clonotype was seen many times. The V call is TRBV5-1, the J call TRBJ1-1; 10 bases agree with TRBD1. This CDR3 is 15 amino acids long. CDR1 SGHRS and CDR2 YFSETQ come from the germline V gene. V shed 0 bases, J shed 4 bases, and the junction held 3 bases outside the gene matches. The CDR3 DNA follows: TGCGCCAGCAGCTTGGTGCGGACAGGGGGCACTGAAGCTTTCTTT. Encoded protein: CASSLVRTGGTEAFF. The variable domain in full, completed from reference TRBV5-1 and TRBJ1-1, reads KAGVTQTPRYLIKTRGQQVTLSCSPISGHRSVSWYQQTPGQGLQFLFEYFSETQRNKGNFPGRFSGRQFSNSRSEMNVSTLELGDSALYLCASSLVRTGGTEAFFGQGTRLTVV.

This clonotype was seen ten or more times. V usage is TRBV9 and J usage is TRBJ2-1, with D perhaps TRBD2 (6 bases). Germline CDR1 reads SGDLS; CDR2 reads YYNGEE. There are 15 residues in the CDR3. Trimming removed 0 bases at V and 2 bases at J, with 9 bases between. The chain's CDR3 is CASSVGGGTYNEQFF. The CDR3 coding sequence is TGTGCCAGCAGCGTAGGAGGCGGGACCTACAATGAGCAGTTCTTC.

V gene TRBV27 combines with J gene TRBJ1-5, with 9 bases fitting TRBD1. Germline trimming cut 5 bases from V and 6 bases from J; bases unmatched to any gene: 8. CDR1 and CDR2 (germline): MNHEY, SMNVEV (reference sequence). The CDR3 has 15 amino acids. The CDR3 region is CASSPRTGARQPQHF. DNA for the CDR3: TGTGCCAGCAGTCCCCGGACAGGGGCACGTCAGCCCCAGCATTTT.

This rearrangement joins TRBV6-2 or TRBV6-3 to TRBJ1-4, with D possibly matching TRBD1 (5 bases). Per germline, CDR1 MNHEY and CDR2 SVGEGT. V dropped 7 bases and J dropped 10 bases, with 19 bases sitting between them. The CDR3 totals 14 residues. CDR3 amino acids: CASKTGQGSGKLFF. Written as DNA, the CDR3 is TGTGCCAGCAAGACCGGACAAGGATCGGGAAAACTGTTTTTT.

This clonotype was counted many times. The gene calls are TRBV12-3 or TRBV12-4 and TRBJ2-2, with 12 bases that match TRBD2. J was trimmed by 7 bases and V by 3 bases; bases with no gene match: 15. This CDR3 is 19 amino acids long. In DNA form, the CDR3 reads TGTGCCAGCAGTTTGGGGCGGTTACTAGCGGGAGGAGCGGTCGGGGAGCTGTTTTTT. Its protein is CASSLGRLLAGGAVGELFF.

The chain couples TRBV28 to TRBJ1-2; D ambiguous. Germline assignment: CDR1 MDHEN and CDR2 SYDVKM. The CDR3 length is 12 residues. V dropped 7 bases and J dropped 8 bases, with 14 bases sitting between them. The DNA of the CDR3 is TGTGCCAGCACTTACGGACCGGGAGGCTACACCTTC. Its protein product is CASTYGPGGYTF.

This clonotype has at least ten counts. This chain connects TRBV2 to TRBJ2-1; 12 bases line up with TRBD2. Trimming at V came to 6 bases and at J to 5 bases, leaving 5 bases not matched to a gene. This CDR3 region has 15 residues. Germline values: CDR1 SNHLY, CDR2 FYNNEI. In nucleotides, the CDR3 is TGTGCCAGCAGAGCACTAGCGGGAGGCAACAATGAGCAGTTCTTC. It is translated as CASRALAGGNNEQFF.

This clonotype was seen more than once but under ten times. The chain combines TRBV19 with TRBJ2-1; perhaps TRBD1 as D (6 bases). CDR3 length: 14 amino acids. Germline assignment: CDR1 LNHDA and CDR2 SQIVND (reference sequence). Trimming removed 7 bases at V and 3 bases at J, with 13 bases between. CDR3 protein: CASTWTVGYNEQFF. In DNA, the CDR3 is TGTGCCAGTACTTGGACAGTGGGCTACAATGAGCAGTTCTTC. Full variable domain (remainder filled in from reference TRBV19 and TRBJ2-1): DGGITQSPKYLFRKEGQNVTLSCEQNLNHDAMYWYRQDPGQGLRLIYYSQIVNDFQKGDIAEGYSVSREKKESFPLTVTSAQKNPTAFYLCASTWTVGYNEQFFGPGTRLTVL.

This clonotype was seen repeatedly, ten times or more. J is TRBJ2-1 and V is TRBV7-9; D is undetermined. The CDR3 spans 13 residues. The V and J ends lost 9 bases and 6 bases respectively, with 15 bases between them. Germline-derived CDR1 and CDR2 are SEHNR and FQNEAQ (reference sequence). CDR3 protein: CARSEILGNEQFF. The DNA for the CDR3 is TGTGCCAGATCAGAGATCTTGGGCAATGAGCAGTTCTTC.

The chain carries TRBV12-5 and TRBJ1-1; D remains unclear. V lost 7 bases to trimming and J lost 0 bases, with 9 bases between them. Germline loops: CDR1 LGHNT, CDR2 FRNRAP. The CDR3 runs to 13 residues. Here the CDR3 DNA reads TGTGCTAGTGCTGATATTATGAACACTGAAGCTTTCTTT. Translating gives CASADIMNTEAFF. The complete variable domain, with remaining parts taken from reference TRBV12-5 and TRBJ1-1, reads DARVTQTPRHKVTEMGQEVTMRCQPILGHNTVFWYRQTMMQGLELLAYFRNRAPLDDSGMPKDRFSAEMPDATLATLKIQPSEPRDSAVYFCASADIMNTEAFFGQGTRLTVV.

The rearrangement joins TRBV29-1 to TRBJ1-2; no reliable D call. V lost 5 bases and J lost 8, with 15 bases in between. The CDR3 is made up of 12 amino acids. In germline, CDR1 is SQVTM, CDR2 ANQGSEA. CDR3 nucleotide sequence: TGCAGCGTTCAAGCCACCGGGAGGGGCTACACCTTC. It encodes CSVQATGRGYTF.

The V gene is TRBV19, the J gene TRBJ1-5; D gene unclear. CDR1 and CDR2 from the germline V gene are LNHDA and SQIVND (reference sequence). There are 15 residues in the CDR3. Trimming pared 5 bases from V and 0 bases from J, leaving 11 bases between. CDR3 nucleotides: TGTGCCAGTAGTTTCGAACGGTATAGCAATCAGCCCCAGCATTTT. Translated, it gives CASSFERYSNQPQHF.

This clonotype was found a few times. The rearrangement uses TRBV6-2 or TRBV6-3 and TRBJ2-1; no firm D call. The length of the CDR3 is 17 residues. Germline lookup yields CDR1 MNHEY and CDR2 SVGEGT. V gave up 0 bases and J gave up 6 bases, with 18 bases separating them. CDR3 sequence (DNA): TGTGCCAGCAGTTACTCATCAGTCTCCCCCAGCCGCAATGAGCAGTTCTTC. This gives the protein CASSYSSVSPSRNEQFF.

CDR3 in DNA: TGTGCCAGCAGCTATAGGGATGCCACTGAAGCTTTCTTT. It yields the protein CASSYRDATEAFF. V and J are TRBV7-2 and TRBJ1-1; D unclear. The CDR3 sequence is 13 residues long. The ends were cut back, 4 bases at V and 4 bases at J, with 10 bases in the middle. Germline-derived CDR1 and CDR2 are SGHTA and FQGNSA.

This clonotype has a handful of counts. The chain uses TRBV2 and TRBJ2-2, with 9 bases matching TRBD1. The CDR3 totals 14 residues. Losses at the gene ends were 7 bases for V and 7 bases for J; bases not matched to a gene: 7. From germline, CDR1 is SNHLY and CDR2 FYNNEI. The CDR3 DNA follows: TGTGCCAGCATTCGAGAGGACAGGGGCGGGGAGCTGTTTTTT. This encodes CASIREDRGGELFF.

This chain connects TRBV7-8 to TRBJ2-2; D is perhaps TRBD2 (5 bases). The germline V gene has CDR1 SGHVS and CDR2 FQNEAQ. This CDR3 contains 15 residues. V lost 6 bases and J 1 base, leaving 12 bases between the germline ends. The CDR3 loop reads CASRPRSGNTGELFF. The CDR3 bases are TGTGCCAGCAGACCGAGGAGCGGGAACACCGGGGAGCTGTTTTTT.

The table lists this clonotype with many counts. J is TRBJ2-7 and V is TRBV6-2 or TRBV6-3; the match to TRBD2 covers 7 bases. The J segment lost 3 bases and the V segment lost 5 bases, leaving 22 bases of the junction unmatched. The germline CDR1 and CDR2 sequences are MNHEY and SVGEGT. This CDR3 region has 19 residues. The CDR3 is CASSDPTSASSETRYEQYF. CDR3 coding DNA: TGTGCCAGCAGTGACCCTACTAGCGCCTCCTCTGAGACCCGCTACGAGCAGTACTTC.

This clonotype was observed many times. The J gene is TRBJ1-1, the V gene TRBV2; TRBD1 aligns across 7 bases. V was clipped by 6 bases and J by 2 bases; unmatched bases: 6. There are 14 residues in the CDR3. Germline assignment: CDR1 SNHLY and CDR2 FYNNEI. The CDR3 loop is CASRVNRGNTEAFF. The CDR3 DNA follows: TGTGCCAGCAGAGTTAACAGGGGCAACACTGAAGCTTTCTTT.

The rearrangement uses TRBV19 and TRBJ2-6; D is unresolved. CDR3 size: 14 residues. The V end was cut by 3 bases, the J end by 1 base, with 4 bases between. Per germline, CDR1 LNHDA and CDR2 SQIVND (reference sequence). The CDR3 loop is CASSIRSGANVLTF. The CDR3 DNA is TGTGCCAGTAGTATTAGGTCTGGGGCCAACGTCCTGACTTTC.

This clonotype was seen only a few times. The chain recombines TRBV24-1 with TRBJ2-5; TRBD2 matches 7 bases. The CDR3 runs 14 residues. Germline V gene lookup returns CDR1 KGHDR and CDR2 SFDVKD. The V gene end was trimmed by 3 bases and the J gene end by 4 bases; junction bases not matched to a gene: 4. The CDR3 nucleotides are TGTGCCACCAGTGATCGGAGGGAGGGAGAGACCCAGTACTTC. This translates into CATSDRREGETQYF.

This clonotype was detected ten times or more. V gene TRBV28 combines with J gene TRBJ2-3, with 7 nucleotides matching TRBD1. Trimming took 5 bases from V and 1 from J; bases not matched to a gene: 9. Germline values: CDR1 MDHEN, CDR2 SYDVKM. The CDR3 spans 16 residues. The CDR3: CASSPHPGTGTDTQYF. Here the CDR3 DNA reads TGTGCCAGCAGTCCCCACCCCGGGACAGGCACAGATACGCAGTATTTT. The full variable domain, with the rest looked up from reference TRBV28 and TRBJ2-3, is DVKVTQSSRYLVKRTGEKVFLECVQDMDHENMFWYRQDPGLGLRLIYFSYDVKMKEKGDIPEGYSVSREKKERFSLILESASTNQTSMYLCASSPHPGTGTDTQYFGPGTRLTVL.